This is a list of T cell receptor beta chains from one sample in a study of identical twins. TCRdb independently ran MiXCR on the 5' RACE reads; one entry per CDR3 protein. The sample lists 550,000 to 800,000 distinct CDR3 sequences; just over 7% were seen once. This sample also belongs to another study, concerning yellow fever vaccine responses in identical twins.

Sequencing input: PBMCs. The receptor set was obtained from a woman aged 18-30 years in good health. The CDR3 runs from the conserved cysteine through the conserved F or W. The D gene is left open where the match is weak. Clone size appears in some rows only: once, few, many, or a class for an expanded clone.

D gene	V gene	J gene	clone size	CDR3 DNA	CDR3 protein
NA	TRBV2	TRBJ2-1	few	TGTGCCAGCATCTCCCCTTATAGCGATCAGGAGTTCTTC	CASISPYSDQEFF
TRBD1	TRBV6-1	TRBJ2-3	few	TGTGCCAGCAGGATCCGGGACAGGGTGGCAGATACGCAGTATTTT	CASRIRDRVADTQYF
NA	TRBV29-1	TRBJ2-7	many	TGCAGCGTTGTCGTTTCTGTCTCTACTAGCTCCTACGAGCAGTACTTC	CSVVVSVSTSSYEQYF
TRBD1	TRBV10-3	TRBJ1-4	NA	TGTGCCATCAGTGACGGATCGACAGGGTCAAATGAAAAACTGTTTTTT	CAISDGSTGSNEKLFF
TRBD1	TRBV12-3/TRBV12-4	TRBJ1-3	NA	TGTGCCGGCGGGGACAGCCCCTCTGGAAACACCATATATTTT	CAGGDSPSGNTIYF
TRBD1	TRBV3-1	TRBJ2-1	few	TGTGCCAGCACCCAAGGTGGGACAGGGGGCACTGAGCAGTTCTTC	CASTQGGTGGTEQFF
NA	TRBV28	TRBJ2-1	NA	TGTGCCAGCAGTTTCCGGACACTCTCCTACAATGAGCAGTTCTTC	CASSFRTLSYNEQFF
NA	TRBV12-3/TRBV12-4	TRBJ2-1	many	TGTGCCAGCAGTGCCCTGGGGGGACAAGATGAGCAGTTCTTC	CASSALGGQDEQFF
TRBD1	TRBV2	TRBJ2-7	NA	TGTGCCAGCAGTCAGGAAGGGACAGGGGGACCCTACGAGCAGTACTTC	CASSQEGTGGPYEQYF
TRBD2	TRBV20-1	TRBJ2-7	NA	TGCAGTGCAACCGGGACTAGTTCTTCCTACGAGCAGTACTTC	CSATGTSSSYEQYF
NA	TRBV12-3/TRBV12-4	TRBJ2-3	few	TGTGCCAGCAGTTTCGGCCTCCCCGGAGATCAGCCCCAGTATTTT	CASSFGLPGDQPQYF
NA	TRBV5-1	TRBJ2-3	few	TGCGCCAGCAGCTTGGAGTCGGGAGTCCCAGATACGCAGTATTTT	CASSLESGVPDTQYF
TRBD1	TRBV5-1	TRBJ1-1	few	TGCGCCAGCGGGGGACAGGGGGTTGGGAACACTGAAGCTTTCTTT	CASGGQGVGNTEAFF
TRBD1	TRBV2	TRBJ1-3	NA	TGTGCCAGCAGTGAACGTGCCAGGGGGCTCAGCTCTGGAAACACCATATATTTT	CASSERARGLSSGNTIYF
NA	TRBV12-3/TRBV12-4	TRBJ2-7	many	TGTGCCAGCAGTTTATCGGCAGGGAGCTACGAGCAGTACTTC	CASSLSAGSYEQYF
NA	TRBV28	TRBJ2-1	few	TGTGCCAGCAGTTTTGGTGGGAGCCCCTCCAATGAGCAGTTCTTC	CASSFGGSPSNEQFF
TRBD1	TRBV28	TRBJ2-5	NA	TGTGCCAGCAGCCCGAACCCCGGACAGGGTGAGACCCAGTACTTC	CASSPNPGQGETQYF
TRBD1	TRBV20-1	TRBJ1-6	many	TGCAGTGCCCGCCCGGGACAGGATAATTCACCCCTCCACTTT	CSARPGQDNSPLHF
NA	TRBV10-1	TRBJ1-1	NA	TGCGCCAGCAGTGATAATGGGAAAGCTTTCTTT	CASSDNGKAFF
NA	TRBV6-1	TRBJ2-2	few	TGTGCCAGCAGTGAAAGGCGCTCCGAGGGGCTCGGGGAGCTGTTTTTT	CASSERRSEGLGELFF
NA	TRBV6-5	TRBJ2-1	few	TGTGCCAGCAGTTTAAAGGGGCGGATGGTAGAGAATGAGCAGTTCTTC	CASSLKGRMVENEQFF
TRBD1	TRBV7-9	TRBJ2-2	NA	TGTGCCAGCAGCCCGGACCACAGGGGGCGAAGCACCGGGGAGCTGTTTTTT	CASSPDHRGRSTGELFF
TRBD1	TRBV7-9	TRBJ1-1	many	TGTGCCAGCAGCCTGGACAGGGTGAACACTGAAGCTTTCTTT	CASSLDRVNTEAFF
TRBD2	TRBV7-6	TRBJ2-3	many	TGTGCCAGCAGCTTAGGAGCGGGAGTTTTAGATACGCAGTATTTT	CASSLGAGVLDTQYF
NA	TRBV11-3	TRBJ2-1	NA	TGTGCCAGCAGCCCACGGGGAAACTACAATGAGCAGTTCTTC	CASSPRGNYNEQFF
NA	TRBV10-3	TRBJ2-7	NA	TGTGCCATCAGGGACAGTGGTTTCGAGCAGTACTTC	CAIRDSGFEQYF
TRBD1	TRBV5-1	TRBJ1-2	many	TGCGCCAGCAGCATGGACAGGGGATATGGCTACACCTTC	CASSMDRGYGYTF
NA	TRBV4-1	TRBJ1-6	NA	TGCGCCAGCAGCCAACCCAGGGGTGCCAGCTCCTATAATTCACCCCTCCACTTT	CASSQPRGASSYNSPLHF
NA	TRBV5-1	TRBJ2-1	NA	TGCGCCAGCAGCACACTCCGGGACTCCTACAATGAGCAGTTCTTC	CASSTLRDSYNEQFF
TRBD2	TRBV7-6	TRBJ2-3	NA	TGTGCCAGCAGCTTTGGGAGGGACCAAGATACGCAGTATTTT	CASSFGRDQDTQYF
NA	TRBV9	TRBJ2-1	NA	TGTGCCAGCAGCCCCCTAGCGCATTACTCCTACAATGAGCAGTTCTTC	CASSPLAHYSYNEQFF
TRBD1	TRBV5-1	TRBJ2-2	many	TGCGCCAGCAGCTTTAGACAGGGGCAAAACACCGGGGAGCTGTTTTTT	CASSFRQGQNTGELFF
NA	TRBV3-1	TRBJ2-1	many	TGTGCCAGCAGCCAGGCAGTTGAGCAGTTCTTC	CASSQAVEQFF
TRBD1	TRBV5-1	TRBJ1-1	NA	TGCGCCAGCAGCTTGGAACAGGGGCGCACTGAAGCTTTCTTT	CASSLEQGRTEAFF
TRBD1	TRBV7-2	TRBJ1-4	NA	TGTGCCAGCAGCTTGGGACAGATCTATGAAAAACTGTTTTTT	CASSLGQIYEKLFF
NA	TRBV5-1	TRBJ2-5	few	TGCGCCACCGGACTGGGGCACCGGGAGACCCAGTACTTC	CATGLGHRETQYF
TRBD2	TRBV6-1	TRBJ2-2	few	TGTGCCAGCACTCAACTAGCGGGGGGGCCCGGGGCCGGGGAGCTGTTTTTT	CASTQLAGGPGAGELFF
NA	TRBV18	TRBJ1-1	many	TGTGCCAGCTCACCGGGTGGGGATACTGAAGCTTTCTTT	CASSPGGDTEAFF
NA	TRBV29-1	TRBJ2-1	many	TGCAGCGGGGGAGTCGGGACTCGTTTGTGGAATGAGCAGTTCTTC	CSGGVGTRLWNEQFF
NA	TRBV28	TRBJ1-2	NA	TGTGCCAGCAGAAGAACAGGGTCGGGGGTTTATGGCTACACCTTC	CASRRTGSGVYGYTF
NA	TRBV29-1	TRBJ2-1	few	TGCAGCGTTGGGGGGCAGGCGTTCTCCTACAATGAGCAGTTCTTC	CSVGGQAFSYNEQFF
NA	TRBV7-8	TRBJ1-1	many	TGTGCCAGCAGCTTAGATCCAGCGAACACTGAAGCTTTCTTT	CASSLDPANTEAFF
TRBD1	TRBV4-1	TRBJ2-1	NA	TGCGCCAGCAGCCTCGCGACAGGGGCCCACAATGAGCAGTTCTTC	CASSLATGAHNEQFF
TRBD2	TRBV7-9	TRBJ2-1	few	TGTGCCAGCAGGTATACTAGCGATGAGCAGTTCTTC	CASRYTSDEQFF
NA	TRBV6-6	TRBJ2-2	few	TGTGCCAGCAGTTACGTCGGCGGCGGGGAGCTGTTTTTT	CASSYVGGGELFF
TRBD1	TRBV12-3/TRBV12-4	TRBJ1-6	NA	TGTGCCAGCAGCTTTACAGGGGTTGATTCACCCCTCCACTTT	CASSFTGVDSPLHF
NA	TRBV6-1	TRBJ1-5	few	TGTGCCAGCAGTGAAAGTACGTGGCCCCAGCATTTT	CASSESTWPQHF
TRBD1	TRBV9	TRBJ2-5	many	TGTGCCAGCAGCGTAACGCGACAGGGGGATCGGGAGACCCAGTACTTC	CASSVTRQGDRETQYF
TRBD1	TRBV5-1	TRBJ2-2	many	TGCGCCAGCAGCTTGGTCGGGACAGGCACCGGGGAGCTGTTTTTT	CASSLVGTGTGELFF
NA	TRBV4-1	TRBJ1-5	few	TGCGCCAGCAGCCTGACAGCCTATCAGCCCCAGCATTTT	CASSLTAYQPQHF
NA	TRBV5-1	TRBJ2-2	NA	TGCGCCAGCAGCGCCGACCAAAACAACCTACGGGAGCTGTTTTTT	CASSADQNNLRELFF